The present T cell receptor (beta chain) was sequenced within a study of blood T cell repertoires in COVID-19. As for the study in general: The study drew acute and convalescent COVID-19 samples from the United States, Italy and Spain.

Allocation to cohorts depended on clinical history reported by the participants. Before being deemed recovered, Cohort 3 donors had two negative PCRs, clearance, or symptom resolution. The CDR3 is 15 residues long. Trimming cost V 4 bases and J 0 bases, with 7 bases left between them. Germline-derived CDR1 and CDR2 are SNHLY and FYNNEI. Repertoires were generated with immunoSEQ multiplex PCR, while TCRdb's copy carries only in-frame clones and drops some. The sample lists 430,000 or so clones; around 87% were seen once. This clonotype originated in a woman between 40 and 55 years old who had recovered from COVID-19. Sequencing was performed on PBMCs or T cells enriched from blood (not recorded which). The chain has TRBV2 and TRBJ2-6; D ambiguous. The CDR3 sequence is CASSVQFSGANVLTF. DNA of the CDR3: TGTGCCAGCAGTGTTCAGTTCTCTGGGGCCAACGTCCTGACTTTC.